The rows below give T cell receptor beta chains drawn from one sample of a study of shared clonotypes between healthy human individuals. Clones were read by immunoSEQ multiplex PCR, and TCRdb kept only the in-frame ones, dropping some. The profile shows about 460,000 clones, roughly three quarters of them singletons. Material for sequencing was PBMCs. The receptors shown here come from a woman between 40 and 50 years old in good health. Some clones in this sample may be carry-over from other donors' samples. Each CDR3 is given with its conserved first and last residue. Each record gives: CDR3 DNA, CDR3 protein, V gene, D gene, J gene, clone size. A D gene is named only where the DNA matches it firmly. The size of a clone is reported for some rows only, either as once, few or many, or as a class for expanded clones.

TGTGCCAGCAGCGAAGGACCGAACTCTGGGGCCAACGTCCTGACTTTC,CASSEGPNSGANVLTF,TRBV7-3,-,TRBJ2-6,once
TGTGCCAGCAGCTTAATTTTAGGGTCCACCTACGAGCAGTACTTC,CASSLILGSTYEQYF,TRBV7-2,-,TRBJ2-7,-
TGTGCCAGCAGCTCAGACAGGGCCGTCGACTACGAGCAGTACTTC,CASSSDRAVDYEQYF,TRBV11-2,TRBD1,TRBJ2-7,-
TGTGCCAGCAGCTACAGGGGAACCCATGGAAATGAGCAGTTCTTC,CASSYRGTHGNEQFF,TRBV4-2,TRBD1,TRBJ2-1,-
TGCAGCGTTGATGGGCAAGGGGCAGGCGCCAGGAGTGGCTACACCTTC,CSVDGQGAGARSGYTF,TRBV29-1,-,TRBJ1-2,-
TGTGCCAGCAGCACCGGACTAGCGGGAGATCGAGAGACCCAGTACTTC,CASSTGLAGDRETQYF,TRBV5-4,TRBD2,TRBJ2-5,-
TGTGCCAGTAGTGTTGACAGCTACTCTGGAAACATCATATATTTT,CASSVDSYSGNIIYF,TRBV19,-,TRBJ1-3,-
TGCGCCAGCAGCACCGGGGGCAGTAGTGAGCAGTTCTTC,CASSTGGSSEQFF,TRBV5-1,-,TRBJ2-1,-
TGTGCCAGCAGCGTGTCGACAGATACCTACGAGCAGTACTTC,CASSVSTDTYEQYF,TRBV9,-,TRBJ2-7,once
TGTGCCAGCAGCTTTAACAGGGCCACCGGGGAGCTGTTTTTT,CASSFNRATGELFF,TRBV11-2,-,TRBJ2-2,many
TGTGCCAGTAGTATGAGAGGGAACTCCTACGAGCAGTACTTC,CASSMRGNSYEQYF,TRBV19,-,TRBJ2-7,-
TGCGCCAGCAGCCAAGAGGGATACGGCTACACCTTC,CASSQEGYGYTF,TRBV4-1,-,TRBJ1-2,-
TGCGCCAGCAGCTTGGGGACAGGGGGTCAGCCCCAGCATTTT,CASSLGTGGQPQHF,TRBV5-1,TRBD1,TRBJ1-5,-
TGTGCCAGCACACAGGGCACTGAAGCTTTCTTT,CASTQGTEAFF,TRBV6-1,-,TRBJ1-1,-
TGTGCCAGCAGCTTCTTCGGAGGGTTACTTGCAACTAATGAAAAACTGTTTTTT,CASSFFGGLLATNEKLFF,TRBV7-8,-,TRBJ1-4,-
TGTGCCAGCAGGACAGGGCCGGGTGAAAAACTGTTTTTT,CASRTGPGEKLFF,TRBV25-1,TRBD1,TRBJ1-4,few
TGCAGCGTTGGGTCGGATGAGCAGTTCTTC,CSVGSDEQFF,TRBV29-1,-,TRBJ2-1,-
TGTGCCAGCAGCTTACGGGTGATCTACGAGCAGTACTTC,CASSLRVIYEQYF,TRBV7-2,-,TRBJ2-7,-
TGTGCCAGCAGTGGTCTCTCACTAGCCCCGTACCAAGAGACCCAGTACTTC,CASSGLSLAPYQETQYF,TRBV6-1,-,TRBJ2-5,-
TGTGCCAGCAGCTTAGCTGGCTCAGGGTCGAATCAGCCCCAGCATTTT,CASSLAGSGSNQPQHF,TRBV7-2,-,TRBJ1-5,-
TGTGCCAGCAGTGAGAAACACACCGGACGAGGAGCTTTCTTT,CASSEKHTGRGAFF,TRBV2,-,TRBJ1-1,-
TGCAGTGCTAGAAAGTCGTCGGGGGCTTTCTTT,CSARKSSGAFF,TRBV20-1,-,TRBJ1-1,few
TGTGCCAGCAACCGACTCCGAACCGGCGAGCAGTACTTC,CASNRLRTGEQYF,TRBV7-2,-,TRBJ2-7,-
TGTGCCAGCAGCCAAACAGGGGGTGGTGAAAAACTGTTTTTT,CASSQTGGGEKLFF,TRBV5-4,TRBD1,TRBJ1-4,-
TGTGCCTGGAACCCCGACAGGGGCTCCTACGAGCAGTACTTC,CAWNPDRGSYEQYF,TRBV30,TRBD1,TRBJ2-7,-
TGTGCCAGCAGTGAAGTCACAGCCGGGGAGCTGTTTTTT,CASSEVTAGELFF,TRBV2,-,TRBJ2-2,-
TGCGCCAGCAGTGTAGCGGGAGTGGACGAGCAGTACTTC,CASSVAGVDEQYF,TRBV10-1,TRBD2,TRBJ2-7,once
TGTGCCAGCAGTTCAACCCCCCGAGGGGGCTACACCTTC,CASSSTPRGGYTF,TRBV27,-,TRBJ1-2,few
TGTGCCAGCAGCCGTAGCGGGCCCTCCTACGAGCAGTACTTC,CASSRSGPSYEQYF,TRBV5-4,TRBD2,TRBJ2-7,-
TGTGCCAGTAGTATCCCGCCAGGAGGCTATGGCTACACCTTC,CASSIPPGGYGYTF,TRBV19,-,TRBJ1-2,-
TGCGCCAGCAGCTGGGGACCTAGGAGGGGTGAGCAGTTCTTC,CASSWGPRRGEQFF,TRBV5-1,-,TRBJ2-1,-
TGTGCCAGCGTGACGGGAGGGATCTATGGCTACACCTTC,CASVTGGIYGYTF,TRBV28,-,TRBJ1-2,-
TGTGCCAGCTCAGGGACAAGCAGGTTCTTT,CASSGTSRFF,TRBV18,-,TRBJ1-1,once
TGTGCCACCAGCAGCCTGGACAGGGGCGCTCAGCCCCAGCATTTT,CATSSLDRGAQPQHF,TRBV15,TRBD1,TRBJ1-5,-
TGTGCCAGCAGTCCCAACGGAGCAGGGTTGGCCTATGGCTACACCTTC,CASSPNGAGLAYGYTF,TRBV28,-,TRBJ1-2,-
TGCGCCAGCAGCTTCGGGTTGACTCTAGCGGATCAAGAGACCCAGTACTTC,CASSFGLTLADQETQYF,TRBV5-1,TRBD2,TRBJ2-5,-
TGTGCCAGCAGCAGGACGGGCCGTCTTGTCACAGATACGCAGTATTTT,CASSRTGRLVTDTQYF,TRBV11-2,-,TRBJ2-3,-
TGTGCCACCAGCAGAGATGGGCGCAGCACTGAAGCTTTCTTT,CATSRDGRSTEAFF,TRBV15,-,TRBJ1-1,-
TGTGCCAGCAGCTTGGCCGGGGGGGGCCCGAGTGGCTACACCTTC,CASSLAGGGPSGYTF,TRBV5-4,-,TRBJ1-2,-
TGTGCCAGCAGCCCCAGTCGAAGGGGCGAAGAGACCCAGTACTTC,CASSPSRRGEETQYF,TRBV5-4,-,TRBJ2-5,-
TGTGCCTCTTCTACGGGCAGCGACCTACGGGGCGAGCAGTACTTC,CASSTGSDLRGEQYF,TRBV15,-,TRBJ2-7,-
TGTGCCACCAGCAGAGTTCGGAGCAGAGCCTACGAGCAGTACTTC,CATSRVRSRAYEQYF,TRBV15,-,TRBJ2-7,few
TGCGCCAGCACCACGAATTTACGGACTAGCACTCTCACAGATACGCAGTATTTT,CASTTNLRTSTLTDTQYF,TRBV10-1,TRBD2,TRBJ2-3,-
TGTGCCAGCTCACCGGGACAGGGGAGCTCTGGGGCCAACGTCCTGACTTTC,CASSPGQGSSGANVLTF,TRBV18,TRBD1,TRBJ2-6,-
TGCAGTGCTAATTCTAACTATGGCTACACCTTC,CSANSNYGYTF,TRBV20-1,-,TRBJ1-2,-
TGTGCCAGCAGCAGGGGACTAGACGGCCGGGAGCTGTTTTTT,CASSRGLDGRELFF,TRBV5-4,TRBD2,TRBJ2-2,-
TGTGCCAGCAGTGAAGCGACGGGATTGGAGCCCCAGCATTTT,CASSEATGLEPQHF,TRBV2,-,TRBJ1-5,-
TGTGCCAGCAGCTCGGACAGGTTTTTCTACGAGCAGTACTTC,CASSSDRFFYEQYF,TRBV7-9,TRBD1,TRBJ2-7,once